The rows below give T cell receptor beta chains drawn from one sample of a study of T cells in Graves' hyperthyroidism and ophthalmopathy. TCRdb recomputed calls from the multiplex PCR reads with MiXCR, one row per CDR3 protein. The sample contains more than 300,000 distinct CDR3 sequences, less than 20% of which appear only once. The sequenced sample consisted of blood. The source is a man aged 18 to 30 with Graves' ophthalmopathy. Each CDR3 is given with its conserved first and last residue. D genes are given only for firm matches. Clone size, where shown, is once, few, many, or a class for clones that have expanded.

TRBV20-1,TRBJ1-2,NA,many,CSATAVGAPRANYGYTF,TGCAGTGCTACTGCCGTAGGGGCCCCACGAGCTAACTATGGCTACACCTTC
TRBV20-1,TRBJ1-5,NA,many,CSAQDRLNQPQHF,TGCAGTGCCCAAGACAGGCTCAATCAGCCCCAGCATTTT
TRBV20-1,TRBJ2-2,NA,NA,CSAAQGLVGELFF,TGCAGTGCGGCGCAGGGGCTAGTCGGGGAGCTGTTTTTT
TRBV3-1,TRBJ2-5,TRBD2,many,CASSPSGEEETQYF,TGTGCCAGCAGTCCTAGCGGGGAGGAAGAGACCCAGTACTTC
TRBV12-3/TRBV12-4,TRBJ2-3,TRBD1,many,CASSSYTGTGRTDTQYF,TGTGCCAGCAGTTCGTACACCGGGACAGGGCGGACAGATACGCAGTATTTT
TRBV5-1,TRBJ2-1,TRBD2,many,CASSLGAGNSYNEQFF,TGCGCCAGCAGCCTGGGAGCGGGGAACTCCTACAATGAGCAGTTCTTC
TRBV5-1,TRBJ1-1,NA,many,CASSKDLAEAFF,TGCGCCAGCAGTAAAGACCTGGCTGAAGCTTTCTTT
TRBV7-9,TRBJ1-2,NA,NA,CASSLGVENGYTF,TGTGCCAGCAGCTTAGGAGTCGAGAATGGCTACACCTTC
TRBV20-1,TRBJ2-2,TRBD2,many,CSARELAGDTGELFF,TGCAGTGCTAGAGAACTAGCGGGGGACACCGGGGAGCTGTTTTTT
TRBV6-1,TRBJ1-2,NA,few,CASRENGQNYGYTF,TGTGCCAGCAGGGAAAATGGTCAAAACTATGGCTACACCTTC
TRBV5-4,TRBJ2-2,NA,NA,CAISVQLKLFF,TGTGCCATCTCGGTCCAGCTTAAACTGTTTTTT
TRBV3-1,TRBJ1-1,TRBD1,many,CASSHDTGAEAFF,TGTGCCAGCAGCCACGATACAGGGGCTGAAGCTTTCTTT
TRBV11-2,TRBJ2-1,TRBD1,few,CASSPPPGQGVVNEQFF,TGCGCCAGCAGCCCCCCCCCCGGGCAGGGGGTTGTCAATGAGCAGTTCTTC
TRBV6-1,TRBJ1-2,NA,few,CASSGSRGYTF,TGTGCCAGCAGTGGCTCTCGGGGCTACACCTTC
TRBV7-2,TRBJ2-4,TRBD1,few,CAARQGLNIQYF,TGTGCCGCCAGACAGGGGCTAAACATTCAGTACTTC
TRBV3-1,TRBJ1-2,TRBD1,once,CASSRDQGARGYGYTF,TGTGCCAGCAGCCGTGACCAGGGGGCACGGGGCTATGGCTACACCTTC
TRBV4-2,TRBJ1-2,TRBD1,once,CASSQGTGTGGWGYTF,TGTGCCAGCAGCCAAGGGACCGGGACAGGGGGTTGGGGCTACACCTTC
TRBV20-1,TRBJ2-3,NA,many,CSATAVNSLTDTQYF,TGCAGTGCTACCGCGGTCAACTCCCTCACAGATACGCAGTATTTT
TRBV5-1,TRBJ2-7,TRBD2,many,CASSTGTSGGYEQYF,TGCGCCAGCAGCACCGGGACTAGCGGGGGCTACGAGCAGTACTTC
TRBV7-3,TRBJ2-3,NA,many,CASSLRLGRGGTDTQYF,TGTGCCAGCAGCTTACGTTTGGGCAGGGGTGGAACAGATACGCAGTATTTT
TRBV29-1,TRBJ2-3,NA,NA,CSVSIQDTHTDTQYF,TGCAGCGTCAGTATCCAGGACACACACACAGATACGCAGTATTTT
TRBV9,TRBJ1-5,NA,few,CASPQPQHF,TGTGCCAGCCCCCAGCCCCAGCATTTT
TRBV11-2,TRBJ2-5,TRBD2,many,CASSRSSGGRGKQETQYF,TGTGCCAGCAGCCGAAGCAGCGGGGGGCGGGGGAAGCAAGAGACCCAGTACTTC
TRBV10-2,TRBJ1-1,NA,many,CASSESVGQWSPEAFF,TGCGCCAGCAGTGAGTCGGTAGGACAGTGGTCCCCAGAAGCTTTCTTT
TRBV4-1,TRBJ1-6,NA,NA,CASSQKTEYNSPLHF,TGCGCCAGCAGCCAAAAGACAGAATATAATTCACCCCTCCACTTT
TRBV27,TRBJ2-3,TRBD1,NA,CASSTRTGSSTDTQYF,TGTGCCAGCAGTACACGGACAGGGAGTAGCACAGATACGCAGTATTTT
TRBV19,TRBJ2-7,NA,NA,CASSTPLDHEQYF,TGTGCCAGTAGTACCCCCCTAGACCACGAGCAGTACTTC
TRBV5-1,TRBJ2-1,TRBD2,NA,CASNAGLAGYNEQFF,TGCGCCAGCAACGCGGGACTAGCGGGGTACAATGAGCAGTTCTTC
TRBV14,TRBJ2-2,NA,many,CASSQGGGELFF,TGTGCCAGCAGTCAAGGAGGCGGGGAGCTGTTTTTT
TRBV7-3,TRBJ2-2,TRBD1,NA,CASSLSPRGHLGGELFF,TGTGCCAGCAGCTTAAGTCCTAGGGGGCATCTAGGCGGGGAGCTGTTTTTT
TRBV28,TRBJ2-2,TRBD1,many,CASREGQGPTGELFF,TGTGCCAGCAGGGAGGGACAGGGCCCCACCGGGGAGCTGTTTTTT
TRBV9,TRBJ2-1,NA,NA,CASSGGGRGDYNEQFF,TGTGCCAGCAGCGGCGGTGGTAGGGGGGACTACAATGAGCAGTTCTTC
TRBV7-4,TRBJ1-6,TRBD1,many,CASSPRTGPLGSPLHF,TGTGCCAGCAGCCCCCGGACAGGACCCCTAGGGTCACCCCTCCACTTT
TRBV7-3,TRBJ2-3,NA,few,CATSRGDTQYF,TGTGCCACCAGCCGCGGGGATACGCAGTATTTT
TRBV27,TRBJ1-1,NA,NA,CASGRTGNTEAFF,TGTGCCAGCGGTCGTACGGGAAACACTGAAGCTTTCTTT
TRBV7-3,TRBJ1-1,NA,many,CASSLDVRGPNTEAFF,TGTGCCAGCAGCTTAGACGTCAGGGGACCAAACACTGAAGCTTTCTTT
TRBV5-5,TRBJ2-2,NA,few,CASSPRGGRVLNTGELFF,TGTGCCAGTAGTCCGAGGGGGGGACGGGTCCTAAACACCGGGGAGCTGTTTTTT
TRBV2,TRBJ2-5,NA,many,CASSEGTGETQYF,TGTGCCAGCAGTGAAGGGACTGGGGAGACCCAGTACTTC
TRBV5-4,TRBJ1-4,NA,NA,CASSRTLGATNEKLFF,TGTGCCAGCAGCCGGACCCTGGGAGCAACTAATGAAAAACTGTTTTTT
TRBV12-3/TRBV12-4,TRBJ2-7,NA,many,CASSFGLGEQYF,TGTGCCAGCAGTTTTGGGCTAGGGGAGCAGTACTTC
TRBV19,TRBJ2-5,NA,NA,CASSPFSQETQYF,TGTGCCAGTAGTCCCTTTTCCCAAGAGACCCAGTACTTC
TRBV5-1,TRBJ2-3,NA,NA,CASSLESYFTDTQYF,TGCGCCAGCAGCTTGGAGTCTTACTTCACAGATACGCAGTATTTT
TRBV10-2,TRBJ2-3,TRBD2,NA,CASSEPGRGGRRTGTDTQYF,TGCGCCAGCAGTGAGCCTGGCCGGGGCGGGAGGCGTACTGGCACAGATACGCAGTATTTT
TRBV3-1,TRBJ2-5,TRBD1,many,CASSQYGTGGAFLETQYF,TGTGCCAGCAGCCAGTACGGGACAGGGGGCGCGTTCTTAGAGACCCAGTACTTC
TRBV5-8,TRBJ2-1,TRBD1,few,CASSATGTGNNEQFF,TGTGCCAGCAGCGCTACGGGGACAGGCAACAATGAGCAGTTCTTC
TRBV27,TRBJ1-4,NA,many,CASSSAGTFDEKLFF,TGTGCCAGCAGTTCAGCCGGGACGTTTGATGAAAAACTGTTTTTT
TRBV2,TRBJ2-1,TRBD1,NA,CASTRDRGNEQFF,TGTGCCAGCACCAGGGACAGGGGGAATGAGCAGTTCTTC
TRBV7-2,TRBJ2-7,TRBD2,many,CASSLGGGASYEQYF,TGTGCCAGCAGCTTAGGCGGGGGGGCCTCCTACGAGCAGTACTTC
TRBV7-8,TRBJ2-3,NA,many,CASSSHPSGPSTDTQYF,TGTGCCAGCAGCTCTCACCCCAGCGGTCCTAGCACAGATACGCAGTATTTT
TRBV18,TRBJ2-2,TRBD2,NA,CASSSPSGTSTGELFF,TGTGCCAGCTCATCCCCGTCCGGGACTAGTACCGGGGAGCTGTTTTTT
TRBV7-6,TRBJ2-1,TRBD2,many,CASSLGRGALDEQFF,TGTGCCAGCAGCTTGGGGCGGGGGGCCTTGGATGAGCAGTTCTTC
TRBV24-1,TRBJ1-1,TRBD1,NA,CATSDGTGEAFF,TGTGCCACCAGTGATGGGACAGGCGAAGCTTTCTTT
TRBV27,TRBJ1-2,TRBD1,few,CASSTWTGGYTF,TGTGCCAGCAGTACCTGGACAGGCGGCTACACCTTC
TRBV29-1,TRBJ2-7,TRBD2,NA,CSVEDPGGRSYEQYF,TGCAGCGTTGAAGATCCCGGGGGGAGGTCCTACGAGCAGTACTTC
TRBV12-3/TRBV12-4,TRBJ1-6,NA,few,CASTVPGSPLHF,TGTGCCAGCACCGTCCCTGGTTCACCCCTCCACTTT
TRBV28,TRBJ1-5,NA,many,CASSLFGQPQHF,TGTGCCAGCAGTTTATTTGGTCAGCCCCAGCATTTT
TRBV12-3/TRBV12-4,TRBJ2-2,TRBD1,many,CATGGDDTGELFF,TGTGCGACAGGGGGCGACGACACCGGGGAGCTGTTTTTT